Given below is one T cell receptor beta chain in context. Antigen: not known. Germline values: CDR1 SNHLY, CDR2 FYNNEI. The CDR3 sequence is 15 residues long. Trimming took 1 base from V and 5 from J, leaving 15 bases between them. This sample stems from a study of cytomegalovirus exposure and HLA in healthy donors. 13 Jbeta primers and 60 Vbeta primers were used for the PCR. Measured with immunoSEQ multiplex PCR; TCRdb has only the in-frame clones, and not every one. The sample includes approximately 260,000 clones, approximately 91% of them seen just once. Study results and caveats: A link between a missense DCLRE1C variant and TCR beta V- and J-gene trimming emerged from a later analysis. In vitro checks showed that three CMV-associated chains really do target CMV antigens.

The sequenced sample was PBMCs. The clonotype originates from a girl aged 2-10 years in good health and CMV-seronegative. The V gene is TRBV2, the J gene TRBJ2-7, with D hard to call. The CDR3 DNA reads as TGTGCCAGCAGTGAAGTCAAAGCGATTGTAAACGAGCAGTACTTC. This gives the protein CASSEVKAIVNEQYF.